Below, one T cell receptor beta chain is given with its context. Its target is not known. These data come from a study of T cell responses to AZD1222 COVID-19 vaccine. Whole-study findings and limits: White British donors predominated, females outnumbered males, and clonal diversity was possibly underestimated.

The CDR3 runs 13 residues. Germline lookup yields CDR1 LGHDT and CDR2 YNNKEL (reference sequence). With 2 bases removed from V and 5 bases from J, the gap between germline ends came to 9 bases. Sequencing used immunoSEQ multiplex PCR; TCRdb keeps in-frame clones, though not all of them. The table shows 50,000 to 65,000 clones, with approximately 90% occurring only once. The rearrangement uses TRBV3-1 (or the pseudogene TRBV3-2) and TRBJ1-1; D is undetermined. The receptor was isolated from an adult in good health. The sample here was peripheral blood, taken on day 0 of AZD1222 vaccination. The CDR3 reads CASSQPRGTEAFF. CDR3 sequence (DNA): TGTGCCAGCAGCCAACCCCGTGGGACTGAAGCTTTCTTT.